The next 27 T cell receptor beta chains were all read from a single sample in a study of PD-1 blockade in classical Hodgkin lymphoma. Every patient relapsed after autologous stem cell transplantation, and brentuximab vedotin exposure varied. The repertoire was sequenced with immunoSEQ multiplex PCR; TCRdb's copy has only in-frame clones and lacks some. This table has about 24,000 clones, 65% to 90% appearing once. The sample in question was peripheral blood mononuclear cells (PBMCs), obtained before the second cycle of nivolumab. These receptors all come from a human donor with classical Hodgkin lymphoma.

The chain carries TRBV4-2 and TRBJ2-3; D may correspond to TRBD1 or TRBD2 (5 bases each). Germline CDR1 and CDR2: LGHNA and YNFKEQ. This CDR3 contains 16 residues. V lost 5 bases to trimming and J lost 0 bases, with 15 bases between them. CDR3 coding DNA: TGTGCCAGCAGCTATAAGGGACCTCTAAGCACAGATACGCAGTATTTT. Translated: CASSYKGPLSTDTQYF.

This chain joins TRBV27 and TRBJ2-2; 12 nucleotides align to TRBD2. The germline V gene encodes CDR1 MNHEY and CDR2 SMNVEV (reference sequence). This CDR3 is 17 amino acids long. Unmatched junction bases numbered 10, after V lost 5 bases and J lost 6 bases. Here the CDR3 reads CASSPHRLAGEAGELFF. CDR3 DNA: TGTGCCAGCAGTCCTCATAGACTAGCGGGAGAAGCCGGGGAGCTGTTTTTT.

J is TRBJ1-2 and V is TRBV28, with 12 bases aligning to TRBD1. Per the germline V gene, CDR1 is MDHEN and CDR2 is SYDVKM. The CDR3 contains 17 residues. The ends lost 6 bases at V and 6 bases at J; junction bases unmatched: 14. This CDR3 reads CASRTPGTGGSGHGYTF. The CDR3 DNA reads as TGTGCCAGCAGGACTCCCGGGACAGGGGGCTCGGGGCATGGCTACACCTTC.

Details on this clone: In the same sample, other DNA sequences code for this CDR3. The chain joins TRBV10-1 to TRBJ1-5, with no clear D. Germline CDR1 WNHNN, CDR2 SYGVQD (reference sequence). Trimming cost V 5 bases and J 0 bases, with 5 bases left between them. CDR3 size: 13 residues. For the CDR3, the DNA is TGCGCCAGCAGTCACAATAGCAATCAGCCCCAGCATTTT. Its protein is CASSHNSNQPQHF.

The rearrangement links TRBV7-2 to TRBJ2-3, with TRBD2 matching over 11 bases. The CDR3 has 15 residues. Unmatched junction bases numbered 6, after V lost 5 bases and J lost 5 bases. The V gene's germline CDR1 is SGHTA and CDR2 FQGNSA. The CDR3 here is CASSTSGRAGDTQYF. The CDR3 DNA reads TGTGCCAGCAGCACTAGCGGGAGAGCGGGAGATACGCAGTATTTT.

The DNA of the CDR3 is TGTGCCAGCAGCTTGCTTCAGGGGAGGAACACCGGGGAGCTGTTTTTT. Its protein product is CASSLLQGRNTGELFF. V is TRBV5-6 and J is TRBJ2-2; weak D call: TRBD1 (6 bases). Between the trimmed V and J ends, which lost 1 base and 1 base, there was a span of 11 bases. The germline V gene has CDR1 SGHDT and CDR2 YYEEEE. The CDR3 loop spans 16 amino acids.

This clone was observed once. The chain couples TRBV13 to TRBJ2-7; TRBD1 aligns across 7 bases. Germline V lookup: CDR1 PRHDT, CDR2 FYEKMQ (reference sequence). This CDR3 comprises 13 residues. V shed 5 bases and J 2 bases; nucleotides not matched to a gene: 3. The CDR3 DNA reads TGTGCCAGCAGCCCGGGACAGACCTACGAGCAGTACTTC. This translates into CASSPGQTYEQYF.

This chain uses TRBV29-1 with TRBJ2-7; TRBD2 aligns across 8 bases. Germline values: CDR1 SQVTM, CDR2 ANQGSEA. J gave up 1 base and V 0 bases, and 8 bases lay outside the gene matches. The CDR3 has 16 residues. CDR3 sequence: CSVEDRISGTSYEQYF. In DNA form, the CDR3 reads TGCAGCGTTGAAGATCGGATTAGCGGGACATCCTACGAGCAGTACTTC.

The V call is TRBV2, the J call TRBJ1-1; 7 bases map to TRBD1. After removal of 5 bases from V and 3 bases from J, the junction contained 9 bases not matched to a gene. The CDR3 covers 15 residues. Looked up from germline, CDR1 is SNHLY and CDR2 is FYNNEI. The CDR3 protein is CASSIQGLGYTEAFF. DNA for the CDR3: TGTGCCAGCAGTATACAGGGGTTAGGATACACTGAAGCTTTCTTT.

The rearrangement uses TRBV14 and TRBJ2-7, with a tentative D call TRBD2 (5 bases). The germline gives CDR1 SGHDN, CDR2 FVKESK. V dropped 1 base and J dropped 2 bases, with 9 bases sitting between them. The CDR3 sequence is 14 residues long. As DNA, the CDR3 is TGTGCCAGCAGCCAAGCAATCGGGACCTACGAGCAGTACTTC. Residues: CASSQAIGTYEQYF.

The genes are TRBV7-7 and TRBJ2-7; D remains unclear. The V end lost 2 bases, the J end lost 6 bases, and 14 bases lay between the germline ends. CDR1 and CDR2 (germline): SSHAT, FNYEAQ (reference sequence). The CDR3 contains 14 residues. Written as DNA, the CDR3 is TGTGCCAGCAGCTTATGTCACACCGTCTGCGAGCAGTACTTC. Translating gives CASSLCHTVCEQYF.

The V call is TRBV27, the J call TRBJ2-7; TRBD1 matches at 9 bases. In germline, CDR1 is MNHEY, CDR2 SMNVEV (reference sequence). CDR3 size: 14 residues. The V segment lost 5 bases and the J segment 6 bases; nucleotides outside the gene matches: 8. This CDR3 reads CASSPSGQGSEQYF. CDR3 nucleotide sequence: TGTGCCAGCAGTCCCTCGGGACAGGGCTCCGAGCAGTACTTC.

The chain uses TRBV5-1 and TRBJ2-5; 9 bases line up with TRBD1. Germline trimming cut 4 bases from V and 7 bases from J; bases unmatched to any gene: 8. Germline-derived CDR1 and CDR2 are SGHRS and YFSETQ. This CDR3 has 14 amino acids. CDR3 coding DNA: TGCGCCAGCAGCCGCGGGACAGGGAGGGTGACCCAGTACTTC. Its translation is CASSRGTGRVTQYF.

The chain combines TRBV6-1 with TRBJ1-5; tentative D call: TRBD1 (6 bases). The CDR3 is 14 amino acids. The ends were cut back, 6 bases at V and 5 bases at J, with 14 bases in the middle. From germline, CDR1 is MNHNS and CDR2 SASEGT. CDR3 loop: CASRFKDSYQPQHF. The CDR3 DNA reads TGTGCCAGCAGGTTCAAGGACAGTTATCAGCCCCAGCATTTT.

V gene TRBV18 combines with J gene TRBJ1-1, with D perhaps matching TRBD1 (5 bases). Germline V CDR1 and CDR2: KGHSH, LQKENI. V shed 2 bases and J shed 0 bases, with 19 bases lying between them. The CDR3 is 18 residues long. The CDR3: CASSPFMGRRNLNTEAFF. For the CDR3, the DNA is TGTGCCAGCTCACCATTCATGGGACGGCGAAACTTGAACACTGAAGCTTTCTTT. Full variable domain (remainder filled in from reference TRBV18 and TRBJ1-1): NAGVMQNPRHLVRRRGQEARLRCSPMKGHSHVYWYRQLPEEGLKFMVYLQKENIIDESGMPKERFSAEFPKEGPSILRIQQVVRGDSAAYFCASSPFMGRRNLNTEAFFGQGTRLTVV.

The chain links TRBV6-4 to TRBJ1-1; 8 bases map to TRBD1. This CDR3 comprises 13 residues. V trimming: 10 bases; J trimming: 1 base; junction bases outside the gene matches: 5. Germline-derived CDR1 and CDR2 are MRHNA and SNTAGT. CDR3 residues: CANSDRENTEAFF. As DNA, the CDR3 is TGTGCCAATTCGGACAGGGAGAACACTGAAGCTTTCTTT.

CDR3 loop: CASGPGGSEQFF. CDR3 nucleotides: TGTGCCAGCGGGCCTGGCGGGAGCGAGCAGTTCTTC. The V call is TRBV7-7, the J call TRBJ2-1; TRBD2 agrees at 7 bases. The CDR3 extends over 12 amino acids. J was trimmed by 10 bases and V by 8 bases; bases with no gene match: 8. The V gene's germline CDR1 is SSHAT and CDR2 FNYEAQ (reference sequence).

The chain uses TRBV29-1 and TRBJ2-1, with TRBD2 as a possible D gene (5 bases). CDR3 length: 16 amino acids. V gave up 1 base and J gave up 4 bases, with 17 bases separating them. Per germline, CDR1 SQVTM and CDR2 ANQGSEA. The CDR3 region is CSVEGQERRTYNEQFF. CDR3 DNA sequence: TGCAGCGTTGAAGGTCAGGAACGACGGACTTACAATGAGCAGTTCTTC.

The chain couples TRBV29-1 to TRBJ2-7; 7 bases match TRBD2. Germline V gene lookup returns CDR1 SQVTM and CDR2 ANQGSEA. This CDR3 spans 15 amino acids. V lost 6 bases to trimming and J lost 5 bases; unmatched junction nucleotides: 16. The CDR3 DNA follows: TGCAGCGTCATACTTGTCCGGAGCGGGGAAGACGAGCAGTACTTC. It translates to CSVILVRSGEDEQYF.

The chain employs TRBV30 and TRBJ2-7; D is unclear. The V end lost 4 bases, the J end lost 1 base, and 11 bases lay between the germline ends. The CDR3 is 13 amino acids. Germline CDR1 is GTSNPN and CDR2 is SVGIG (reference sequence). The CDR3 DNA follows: TGTGCCTGGAAAGGAGCGCCTTCCTACGAGCAGTACTTC. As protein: CAWKGAPSYEQYF. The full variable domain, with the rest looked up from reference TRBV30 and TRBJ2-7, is SQTIHQWPATLVQPVGSPLSLECTVEGTSNPNLYWYRQAAGRGLQLLFYSVGIGQISSEVPQNLSASRPQDRQFILSSKKLLLSDSGFYLCAWKGAPSYEQYFGPGTRLTVT.

Written as DNA, the CDR3 is TGCGCCAGCAGCTTGAAAATCGATCGGGGCACAGATACGCAGTATTTT. Residues: CASSLKIDRGTDTQYF. V gene TRBV5-1 combines with J gene TRBJ2-3, with D unresolved. Germline-derived CDR1 and CDR2 are SGHRS and YFSETQ. The V and J ends lost 1 base and 1 base respectively, with 13 bases between them. CDR3 length: 16 residues.

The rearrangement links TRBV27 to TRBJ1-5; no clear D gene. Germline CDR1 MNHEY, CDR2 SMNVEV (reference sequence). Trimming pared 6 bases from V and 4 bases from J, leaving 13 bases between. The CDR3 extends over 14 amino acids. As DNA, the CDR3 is TGTGCCAGCAGATCGACACCCTCGAATCAGCCCCAGCATTTT. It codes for CASRSTPSNQPQHF.

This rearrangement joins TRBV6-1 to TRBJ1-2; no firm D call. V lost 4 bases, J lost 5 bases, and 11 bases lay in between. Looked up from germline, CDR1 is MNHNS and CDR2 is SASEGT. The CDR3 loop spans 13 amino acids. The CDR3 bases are TGTGCCAGCAGTGTCCAGGCACTTTATGGCTACACCTTC. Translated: CASSVQALYGYTF.

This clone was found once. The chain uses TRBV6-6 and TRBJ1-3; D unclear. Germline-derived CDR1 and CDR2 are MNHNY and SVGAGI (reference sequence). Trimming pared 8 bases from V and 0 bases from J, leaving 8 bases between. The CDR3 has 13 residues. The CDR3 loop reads CASLQSSGNTIYF. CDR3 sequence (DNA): TGTGCCAGCCTTCAAAGCTCTGGAAACACCATATATTTT.

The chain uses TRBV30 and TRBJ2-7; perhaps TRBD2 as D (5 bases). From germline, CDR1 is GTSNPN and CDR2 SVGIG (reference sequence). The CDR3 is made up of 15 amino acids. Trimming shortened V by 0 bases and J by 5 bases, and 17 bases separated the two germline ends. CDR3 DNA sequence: TGTGCCTGGAGTGTACCTGCGGGCGGTCGGCACGAGCAGTACTTC. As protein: CAWSVPAGGRHEQYF.

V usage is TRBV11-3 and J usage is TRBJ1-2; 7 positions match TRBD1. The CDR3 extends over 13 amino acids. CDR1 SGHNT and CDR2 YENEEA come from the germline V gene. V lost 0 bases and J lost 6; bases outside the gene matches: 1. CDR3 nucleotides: TGTGCCAGCAGCTTAGATCAGGGGGATGGCTACACCTTC. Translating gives CASSLDQGDGYTF.

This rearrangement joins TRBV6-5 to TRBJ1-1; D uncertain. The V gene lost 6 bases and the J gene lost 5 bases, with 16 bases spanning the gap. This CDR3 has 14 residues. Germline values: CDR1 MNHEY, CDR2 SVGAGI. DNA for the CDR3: TGTGCCAGCAGGTATGGAGGCGACCGAACTGAAGCTTTCTTT. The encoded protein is CASRYGGDRTEAFF.